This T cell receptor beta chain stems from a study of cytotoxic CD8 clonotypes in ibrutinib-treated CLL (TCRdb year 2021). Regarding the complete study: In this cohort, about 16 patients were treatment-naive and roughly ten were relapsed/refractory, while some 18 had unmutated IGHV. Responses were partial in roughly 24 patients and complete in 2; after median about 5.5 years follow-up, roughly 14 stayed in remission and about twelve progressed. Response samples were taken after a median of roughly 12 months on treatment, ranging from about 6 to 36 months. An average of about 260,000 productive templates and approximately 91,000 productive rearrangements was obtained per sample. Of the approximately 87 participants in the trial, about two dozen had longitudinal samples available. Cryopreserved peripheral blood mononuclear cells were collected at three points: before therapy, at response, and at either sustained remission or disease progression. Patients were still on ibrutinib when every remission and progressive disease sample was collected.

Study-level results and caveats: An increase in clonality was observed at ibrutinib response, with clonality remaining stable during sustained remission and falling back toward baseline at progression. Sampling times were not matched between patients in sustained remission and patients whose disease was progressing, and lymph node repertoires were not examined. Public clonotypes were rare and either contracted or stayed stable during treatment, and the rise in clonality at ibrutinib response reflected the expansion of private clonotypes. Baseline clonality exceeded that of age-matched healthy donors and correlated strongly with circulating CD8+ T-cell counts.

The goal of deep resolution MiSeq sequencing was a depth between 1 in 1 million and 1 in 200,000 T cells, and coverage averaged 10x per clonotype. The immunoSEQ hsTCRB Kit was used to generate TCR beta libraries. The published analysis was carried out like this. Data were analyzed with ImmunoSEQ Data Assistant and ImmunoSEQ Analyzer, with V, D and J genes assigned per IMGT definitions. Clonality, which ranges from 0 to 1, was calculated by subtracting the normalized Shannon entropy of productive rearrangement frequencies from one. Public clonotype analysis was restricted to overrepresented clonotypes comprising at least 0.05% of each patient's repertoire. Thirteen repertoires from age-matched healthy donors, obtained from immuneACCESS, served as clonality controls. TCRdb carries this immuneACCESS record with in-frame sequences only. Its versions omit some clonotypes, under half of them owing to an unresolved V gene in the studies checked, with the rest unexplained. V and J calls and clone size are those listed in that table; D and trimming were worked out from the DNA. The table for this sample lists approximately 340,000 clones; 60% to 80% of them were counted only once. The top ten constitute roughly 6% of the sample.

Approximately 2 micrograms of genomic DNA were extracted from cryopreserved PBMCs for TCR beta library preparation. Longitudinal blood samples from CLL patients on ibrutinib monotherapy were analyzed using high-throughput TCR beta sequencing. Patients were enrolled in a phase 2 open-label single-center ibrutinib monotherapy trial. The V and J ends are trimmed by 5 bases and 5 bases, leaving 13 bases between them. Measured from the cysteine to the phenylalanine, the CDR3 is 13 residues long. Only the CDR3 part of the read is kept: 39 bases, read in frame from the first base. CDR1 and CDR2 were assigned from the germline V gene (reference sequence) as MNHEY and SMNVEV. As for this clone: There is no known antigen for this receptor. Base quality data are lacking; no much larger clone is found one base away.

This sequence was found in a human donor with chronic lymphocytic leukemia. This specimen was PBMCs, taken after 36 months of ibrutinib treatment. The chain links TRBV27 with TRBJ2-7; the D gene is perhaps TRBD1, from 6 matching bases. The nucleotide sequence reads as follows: TGTGCCAGCAGTCCAAACAGGGACCACGAGCAGTACTTC. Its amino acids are CASSPNRDHEQYF.